This T cell receptor beta chain originates from a study of early T cells in non-severe SARS-CoV-2 infection. As for the study in general: The authors sequenced bulk RNA from unsorted whole blood, leaving chains unpaired.

This clonotype was found many times. Its cognate antigen is unknown. Study results and caveats: Anti-spike CD8 responses were favored in VDJdb matching, and private and CD4 specificities were missed.

Tagging with unique molecular identifiers was applied to individual cDNA molecules. MiXCR, run by TCRdb on the 5' RACE reads, gives a single entry per CDR3 protein. The sample comprises approximately 66,000 distinct CDR3 sequences, less than 15% of which are singletons, and about 5% rests with the top ten. The CDR3 has 16 amino acids. Trimming at V came to 5 bases and at J to 4 bases, leaving 8 bases not matched to a gene. Germline values: CDR1 SGHTA, CDR2 FQGNSA. Sequencing was performed on whole blood. J is TRBJ2-6 and V is TRBV7-2; 7 nucleotides line up with TRBD1. This TCR was recovered from an adult who was a healthcare worker with PCR-confirmed SARS-CoV-2 infection or an uninfected control (not recorded which). Here the CDR3 DNA reads TGTGCCAGCAGCACAGACAGGGCTATGGGGGCCAACGTCCTGACTTTC. This codes for CASSTDRAMGANVLTF.